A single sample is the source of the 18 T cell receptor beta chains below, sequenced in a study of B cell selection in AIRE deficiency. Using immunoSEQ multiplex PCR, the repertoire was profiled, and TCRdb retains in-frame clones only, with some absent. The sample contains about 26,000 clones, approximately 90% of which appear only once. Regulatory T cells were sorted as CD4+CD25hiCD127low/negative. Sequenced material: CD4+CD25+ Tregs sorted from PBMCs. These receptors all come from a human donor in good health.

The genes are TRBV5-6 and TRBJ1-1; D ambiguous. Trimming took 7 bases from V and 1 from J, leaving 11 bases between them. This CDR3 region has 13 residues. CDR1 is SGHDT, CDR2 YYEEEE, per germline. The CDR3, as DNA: TGTGCCAGCGGGTTCACAGAGAACACTGAAGCTTTCTTT. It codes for CASGFTENTEAFF.

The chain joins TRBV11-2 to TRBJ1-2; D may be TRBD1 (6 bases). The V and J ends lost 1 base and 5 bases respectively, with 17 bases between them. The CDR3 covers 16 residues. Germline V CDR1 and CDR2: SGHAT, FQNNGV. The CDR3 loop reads CASSLGGWQGRYGYTF. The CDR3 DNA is TGTGCCAGCAGCTTAGGGGGATGGCAGGGGAGATATGGCTACACCTTC.

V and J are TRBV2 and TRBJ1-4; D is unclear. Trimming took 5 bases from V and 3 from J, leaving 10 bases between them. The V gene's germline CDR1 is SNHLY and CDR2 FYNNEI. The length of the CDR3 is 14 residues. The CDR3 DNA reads TGTGCCAGCAGTTACGAGAGCTCTAATGAAAAACTGTTTTTT. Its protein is CASSYESSNEKLFF.

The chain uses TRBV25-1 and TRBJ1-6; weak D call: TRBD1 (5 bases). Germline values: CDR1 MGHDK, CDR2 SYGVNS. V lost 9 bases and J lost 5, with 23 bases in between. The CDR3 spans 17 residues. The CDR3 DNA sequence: TGTGCCAGGGGGCCGAGAGGGGCCGGGATGAATAATTCACCCCTCCACTTT. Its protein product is CARGPRGAGMNNSPLHF.

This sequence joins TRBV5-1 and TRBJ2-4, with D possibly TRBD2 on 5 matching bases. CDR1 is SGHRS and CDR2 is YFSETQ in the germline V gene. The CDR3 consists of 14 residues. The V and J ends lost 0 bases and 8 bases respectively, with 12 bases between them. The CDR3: CASSLGRLGDIQYF. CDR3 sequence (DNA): TGCGCCAGCAGCTTGGGCAGACTGGGAGACATTCAGTACTTC.

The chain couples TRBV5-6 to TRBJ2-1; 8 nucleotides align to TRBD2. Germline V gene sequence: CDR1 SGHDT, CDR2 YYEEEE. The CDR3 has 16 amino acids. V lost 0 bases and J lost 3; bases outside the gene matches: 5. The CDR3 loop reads CASSLARGGSYNEQFF. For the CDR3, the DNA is TGTGCCAGCAGCTTGGCCCGGGGGGGTAGCTACAATGAGCAGTTCTTC.

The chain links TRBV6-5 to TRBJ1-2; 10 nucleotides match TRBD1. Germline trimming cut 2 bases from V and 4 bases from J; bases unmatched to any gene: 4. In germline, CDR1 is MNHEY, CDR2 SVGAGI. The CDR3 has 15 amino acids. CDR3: CASSYGTGVRYGYTF. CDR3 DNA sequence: TGTGCCAGCAGTTACGGGACAGGGGTTCGCTATGGCTACACCTTC.

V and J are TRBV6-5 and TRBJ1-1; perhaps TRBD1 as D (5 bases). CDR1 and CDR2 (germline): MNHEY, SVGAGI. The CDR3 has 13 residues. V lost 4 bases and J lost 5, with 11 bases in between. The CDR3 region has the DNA TGTGCCAGCAGTTTGGGACCGAGAACTGAAGCTTTCTTT. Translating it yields CASSLGPRTEAFF.

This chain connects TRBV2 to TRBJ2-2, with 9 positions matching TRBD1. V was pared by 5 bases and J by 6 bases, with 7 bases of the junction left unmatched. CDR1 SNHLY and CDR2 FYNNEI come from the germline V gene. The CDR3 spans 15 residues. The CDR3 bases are TGTGCCAGCAGTAAACAGGGGGCTTTGGCCGGGGAGCTGTTTTTT. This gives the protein CASSKQGALAGELFF.

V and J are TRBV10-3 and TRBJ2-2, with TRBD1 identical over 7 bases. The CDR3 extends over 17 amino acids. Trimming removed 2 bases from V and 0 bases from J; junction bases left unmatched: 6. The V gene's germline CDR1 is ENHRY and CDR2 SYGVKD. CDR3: CAISETTGRANTGELFF. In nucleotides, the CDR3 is TGTGCCATCAGTGAGACGACAGGGCGCGCGAACACCGGGGAGCTGTTTTTT.

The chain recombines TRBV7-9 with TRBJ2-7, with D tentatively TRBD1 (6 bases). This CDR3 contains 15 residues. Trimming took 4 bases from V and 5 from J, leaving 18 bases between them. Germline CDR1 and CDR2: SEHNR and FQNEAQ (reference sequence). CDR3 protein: CASSSGGTGWHEQYF. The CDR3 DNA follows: TGTGCCAGCAGCTCAGGAGGCACAGGGTGGCACGAGCAGTACTTC.

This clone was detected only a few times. CDR3 protein: CASSTGQGGSGYTF. The CDR3 nucleotides read TGCGCCAGCAGCACCGGACAGGGAGGTTCTGGCTACACCTTC. V is TRBV5-1 and J is TRBJ1-2; 8 positions match TRBD1. The trim removed 4 bases at V and 7 bases at J, leaving 9 bases unmatched. The CDR3 sequence is 14 residues long. Germline-derived CDR1 and CDR2 are SGHRS and YFSETQ.

DNA of the CDR3: TGTGCCAGCAGCTTAGCGCTTCCCGGCTCCGGGGAGCTGTTTTTT. This gives the protein CASSLALPGSGELFF. The chain uses TRBV7-9 and TRBJ2-2; D unclear. With 0 bases removed from V and 6 bases from J, the gap between germline ends came to 11 bases. The CDR3 consists of 15 residues. The V gene's germline CDR1 is SEHNR and CDR2 FQNEAQ (reference sequence). Full variable domain (remainder filled in from reference TRBV7-9 and TRBJ2-2): DTGVSQNPRHKITKRGQNVTFRCDPISEHNRLYWYRQTLGQGPEFLTYFQNEAQLEKSRLLSDRFSAERPKGSFSTLEIQRTEQGDSAMYLCASSLALPGSGELFFGEGSRLTVL.

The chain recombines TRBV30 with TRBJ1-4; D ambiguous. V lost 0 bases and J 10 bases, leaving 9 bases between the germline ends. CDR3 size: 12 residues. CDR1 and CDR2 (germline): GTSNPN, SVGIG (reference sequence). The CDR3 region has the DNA TGTGCCTGGAGTGTAGGTGCCGCAAAACTGTTTTTT. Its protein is CAWSVGAAKLFF.

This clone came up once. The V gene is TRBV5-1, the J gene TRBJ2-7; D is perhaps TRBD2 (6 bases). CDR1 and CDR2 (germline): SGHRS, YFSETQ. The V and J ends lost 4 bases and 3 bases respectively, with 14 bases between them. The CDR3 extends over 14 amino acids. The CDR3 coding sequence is TGCGCCAGCAGCCGCTCGGGGACTGGCTACGAGCAGTACTTC. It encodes CASSRSGTGYEQYF.

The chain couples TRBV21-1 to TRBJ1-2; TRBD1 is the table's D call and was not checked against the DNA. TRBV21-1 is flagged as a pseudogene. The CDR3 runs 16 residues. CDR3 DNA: TGTGCCAGCAGCCCCACGGGGACAGGGACCATCTATGGCTACACCTTC. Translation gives CASSPTGTGTIYGYTF.

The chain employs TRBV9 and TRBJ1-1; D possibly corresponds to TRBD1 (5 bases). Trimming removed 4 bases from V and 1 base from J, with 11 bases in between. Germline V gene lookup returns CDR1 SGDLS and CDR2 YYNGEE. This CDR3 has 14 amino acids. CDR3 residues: CASSSSGGNTEAFF. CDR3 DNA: TGTGCCAGCAGCTCGTCCGGGGGGAACACTGAAGCTTTCTTT.

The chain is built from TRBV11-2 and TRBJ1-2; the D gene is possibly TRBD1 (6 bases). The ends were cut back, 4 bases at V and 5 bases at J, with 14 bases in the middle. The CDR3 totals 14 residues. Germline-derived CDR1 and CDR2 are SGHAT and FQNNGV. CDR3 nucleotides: TGTGCCAGCAGCTCCCGACAGGACCCTTATGGCTACACCTTC. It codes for CASSSRQDPYGYTF.